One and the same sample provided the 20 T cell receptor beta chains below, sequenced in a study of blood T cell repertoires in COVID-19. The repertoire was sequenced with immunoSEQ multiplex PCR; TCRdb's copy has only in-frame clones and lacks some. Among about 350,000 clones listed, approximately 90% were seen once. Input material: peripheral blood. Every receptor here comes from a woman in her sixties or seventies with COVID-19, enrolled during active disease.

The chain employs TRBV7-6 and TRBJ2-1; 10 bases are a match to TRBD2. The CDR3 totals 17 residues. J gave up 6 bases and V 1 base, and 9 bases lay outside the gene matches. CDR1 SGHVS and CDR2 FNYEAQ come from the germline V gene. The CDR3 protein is CASSLDRRASGGNEQFF. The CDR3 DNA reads TGTGCCAGCAGCTTAGATCGTCGGGCTAGCGGGGGCAATGAGCAGTTCTTC.

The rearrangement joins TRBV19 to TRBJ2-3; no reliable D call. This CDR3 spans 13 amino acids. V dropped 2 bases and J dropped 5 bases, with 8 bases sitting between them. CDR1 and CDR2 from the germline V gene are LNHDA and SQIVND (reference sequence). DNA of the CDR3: TGTGCCAGTAGTATATTCTTCCGAGATACGCAGTATTTT. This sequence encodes CASSIFFRDTQYF.

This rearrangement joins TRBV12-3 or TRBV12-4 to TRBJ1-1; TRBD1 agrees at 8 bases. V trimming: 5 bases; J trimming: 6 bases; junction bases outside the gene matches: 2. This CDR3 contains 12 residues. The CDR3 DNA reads TGTGCCAGCAGTAAGACAGGGGCTGAAGCTTTCTTT. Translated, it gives CASSKTGAEAFF.

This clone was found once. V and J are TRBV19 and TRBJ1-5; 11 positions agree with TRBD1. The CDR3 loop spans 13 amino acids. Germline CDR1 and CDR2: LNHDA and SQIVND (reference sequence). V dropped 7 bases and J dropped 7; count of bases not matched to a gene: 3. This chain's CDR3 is CASKRTGGQPQHF. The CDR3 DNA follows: TGTGCCAGTAAAAGGACAGGGGGCCAGCCCCAGCATTTT.

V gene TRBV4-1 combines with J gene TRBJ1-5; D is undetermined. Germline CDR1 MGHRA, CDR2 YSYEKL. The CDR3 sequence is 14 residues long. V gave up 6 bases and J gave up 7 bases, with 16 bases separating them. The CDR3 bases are TGCGCCAGCAGGAAAGGAGGGTCGGACCAGCCCCAGCATTTT. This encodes CASRKGGSDQPQHF.

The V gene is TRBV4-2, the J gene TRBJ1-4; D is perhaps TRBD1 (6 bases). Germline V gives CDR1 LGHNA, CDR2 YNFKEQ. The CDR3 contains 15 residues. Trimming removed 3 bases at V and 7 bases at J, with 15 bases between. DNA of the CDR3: TGTGCCAGCAGCCAGGAAGGGGGTCGGAGTGAAAAACTGTTTTTT. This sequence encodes CASSQEGGRSEKLFF.

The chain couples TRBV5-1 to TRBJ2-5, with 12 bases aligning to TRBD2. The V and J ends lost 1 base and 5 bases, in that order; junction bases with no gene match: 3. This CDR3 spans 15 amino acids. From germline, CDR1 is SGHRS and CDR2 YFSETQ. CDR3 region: CASSLLAGGVETQYF. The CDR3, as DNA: TGCGCCAGCAGCTTGCTAGCGGGGGGGGTCGAGACCCAGTACTTC.

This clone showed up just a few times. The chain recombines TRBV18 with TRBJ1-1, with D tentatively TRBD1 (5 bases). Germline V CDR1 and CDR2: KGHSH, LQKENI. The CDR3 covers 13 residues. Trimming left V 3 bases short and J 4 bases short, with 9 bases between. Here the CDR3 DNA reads TGTGCCAGCTCACCGGCAGGGCTCACTGAAGCTTTCTTT. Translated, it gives CASSPAGLTEAFF.

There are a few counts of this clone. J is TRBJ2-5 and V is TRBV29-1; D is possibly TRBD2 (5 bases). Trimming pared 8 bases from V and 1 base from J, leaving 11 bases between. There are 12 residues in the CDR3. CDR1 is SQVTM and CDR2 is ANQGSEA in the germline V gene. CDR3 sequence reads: CSTRLSQETQYF. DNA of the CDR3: TGCAGCACTCGACTAAGCCAAGAGACCCAGTACTTC. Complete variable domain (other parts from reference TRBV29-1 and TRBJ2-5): SAVISQKPSRDICQRGTSLTIQCQVDSQVTMMFWYRQQPGQSLTLIATANQGSEATYESGFVIDKFPISRPNLTFSTLTVSNMSPEDSSIYLCSTRLSQETQYFGPGTRLLVL.

The CDR3 DNA reads as TGTGCCAGCAGCTTAGAGCAGGGTTACGAGCAGTACTTC. Protein: CASSLEQGYEQYF. The chain employs TRBV7-9 and TRBJ2-7; D possibly corresponds to TRBD1 (5 bases). V gave up 1 base and J gave up 4 bases, with 8 bases separating them. This CDR3 spans 13 amino acids. CDR1 SEHNR and CDR2 FQNEAQ come from the germline V gene (reference sequence).

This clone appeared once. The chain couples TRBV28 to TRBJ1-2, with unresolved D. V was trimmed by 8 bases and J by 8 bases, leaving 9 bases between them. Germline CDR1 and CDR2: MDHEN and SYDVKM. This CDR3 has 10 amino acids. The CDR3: CASFASGYTF. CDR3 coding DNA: TGTGCCAGCTTTGCTAGCGGCTACACCTTC.

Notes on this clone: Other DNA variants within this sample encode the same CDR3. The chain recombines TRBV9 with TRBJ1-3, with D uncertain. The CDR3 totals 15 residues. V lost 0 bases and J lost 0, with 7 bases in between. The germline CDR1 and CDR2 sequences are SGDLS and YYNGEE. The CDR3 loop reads CASSVGGASGNTIYF. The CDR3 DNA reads TGTGCCAGCAGCGTAGGCGGCGCCTCTGGAAACACCATATATTTT. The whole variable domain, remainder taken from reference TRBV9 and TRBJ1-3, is DSGVTQTPKHLITATGQRVTLRCSPRSGDLSVYWYQQSLDQGLQFLIQYYNGEERAKGNILERFSAQQFPDLHSELNLSSLELGDSALYFCASSVGGASGNTIYFGEGSWLTVV.

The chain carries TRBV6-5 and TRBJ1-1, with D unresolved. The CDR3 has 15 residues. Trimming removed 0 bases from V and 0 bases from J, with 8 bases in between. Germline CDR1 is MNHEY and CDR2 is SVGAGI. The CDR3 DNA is TGTGCCAGCAGTTACTCGGGCCAATTGAACACTGAAGCTTTCTTT. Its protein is CASSYSGQLNTEAFF.

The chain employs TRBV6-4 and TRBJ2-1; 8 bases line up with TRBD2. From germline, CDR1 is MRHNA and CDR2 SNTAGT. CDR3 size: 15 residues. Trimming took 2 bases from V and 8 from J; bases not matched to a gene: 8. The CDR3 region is CASSDVAGGIDEQFF. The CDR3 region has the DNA TGTGCCAGCAGTGACGTTGCGGGGGGCATCGATGAGCAGTTCTTC.

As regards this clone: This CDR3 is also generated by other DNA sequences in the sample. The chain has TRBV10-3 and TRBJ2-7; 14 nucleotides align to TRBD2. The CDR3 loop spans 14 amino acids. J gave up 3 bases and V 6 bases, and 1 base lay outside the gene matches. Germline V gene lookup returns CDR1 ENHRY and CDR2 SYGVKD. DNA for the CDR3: TGTGCCATCAGGGGGACTAGCGGGGGCTACGAGCAGTACTTC. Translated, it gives CAIRGTSGGYEQYF.

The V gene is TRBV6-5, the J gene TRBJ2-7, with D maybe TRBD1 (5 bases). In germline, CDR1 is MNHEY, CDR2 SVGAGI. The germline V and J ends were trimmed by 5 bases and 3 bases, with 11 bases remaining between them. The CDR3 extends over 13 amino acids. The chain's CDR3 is CASSKTEHYEQYF. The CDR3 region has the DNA TGTGCCAGCAGTAAGACAGAGCACTACGAGCAGTACTTC.

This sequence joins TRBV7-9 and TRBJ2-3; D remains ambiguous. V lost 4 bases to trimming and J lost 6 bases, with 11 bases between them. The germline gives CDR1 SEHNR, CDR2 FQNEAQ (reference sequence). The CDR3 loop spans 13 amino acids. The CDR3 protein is CASSYDSFDTQYF. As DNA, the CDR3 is TGTGCCAGCAGCTACGACTCTTTCGATACGCAGTATTTT.

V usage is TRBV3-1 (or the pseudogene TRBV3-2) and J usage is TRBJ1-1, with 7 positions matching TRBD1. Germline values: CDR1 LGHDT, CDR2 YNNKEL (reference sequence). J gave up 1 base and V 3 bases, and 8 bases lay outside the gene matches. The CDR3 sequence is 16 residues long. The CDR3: CASSHLRGMGNTEAFF. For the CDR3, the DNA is TGTGCCAGCAGCCACCTCAGGGGGATGGGGAACACTGAAGCTTTCTTT.

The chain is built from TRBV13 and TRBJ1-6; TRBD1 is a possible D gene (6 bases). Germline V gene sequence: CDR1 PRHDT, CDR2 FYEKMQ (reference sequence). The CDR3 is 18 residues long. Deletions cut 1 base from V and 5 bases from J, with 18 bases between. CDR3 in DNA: TGTGCCAGCAGCTTAGCACGAAGGGGGAGGGTTGATAATTCACCCCTCCACTTT. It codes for CASSLARRGRVDNSPLHF.

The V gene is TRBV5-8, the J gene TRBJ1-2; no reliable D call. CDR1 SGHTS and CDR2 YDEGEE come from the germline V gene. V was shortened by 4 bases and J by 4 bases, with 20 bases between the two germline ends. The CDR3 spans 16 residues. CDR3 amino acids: CASSPPGGWSFYGYTF. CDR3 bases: TGTGCCAGCAGCCCGCCCGGTGGTTGGAGCTTCTATGGCTACACCTTC.